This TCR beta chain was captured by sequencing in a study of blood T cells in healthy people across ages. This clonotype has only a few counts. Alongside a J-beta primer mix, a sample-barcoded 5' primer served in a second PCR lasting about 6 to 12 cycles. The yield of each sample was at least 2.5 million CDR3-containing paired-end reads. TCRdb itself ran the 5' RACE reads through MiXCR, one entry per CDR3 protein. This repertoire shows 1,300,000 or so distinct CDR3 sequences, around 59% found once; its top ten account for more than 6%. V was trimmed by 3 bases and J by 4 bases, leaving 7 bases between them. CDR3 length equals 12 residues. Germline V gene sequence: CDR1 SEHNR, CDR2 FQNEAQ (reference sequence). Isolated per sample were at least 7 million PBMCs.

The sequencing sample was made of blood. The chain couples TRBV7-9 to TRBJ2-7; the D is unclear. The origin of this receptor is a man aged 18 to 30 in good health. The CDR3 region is CASSFTWYEQYF. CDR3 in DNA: TGTGCCAGCAGCTTTACATGGTACGAGCAGTACTTC.